These 15 T cell receptor beta chains were all obtained from the same sample, sequenced in a study of blood T cells in healthy people across ages. With a J-beta primer mix and a sample-barcoded 5' primer, a second PCR ran 7 to 11 cycles. MiXCR was run by TCRdb on the 5' RACE reads, yielding one entry per CDR3 protein. The sample holds about 1,600,000 distinct CDR3 sequences, roughly 40% seen once. Sequencing was carried out using blood. The receptors were gathered from a young woman in good health.

The CDR3: CASSQDSGGRWFF. The CDR3 DNA reads TGTGCCAGCAGCCAGGATAGCGGGGGCCGGTGGTTCTTC. The rearrangement joins TRBV3-1 to TRBJ2-1; 9 bases agree with TRBD2. CDR3 size: 13 residues. Germline CDR1 reads LGHDT; CDR2 reads YNNKEL (reference sequence). Losses at the gene ends were 3 bases for V and 15 bases for J; bases not matched to a gene: 9.

This chain connects TRBV3-1 to TRBJ2-7, with D possibly TRBD2 on 7 matching bases. Germline V gives CDR1 LGHDT, CDR2 YNNKEL (reference sequence). Trimming removed 6 bases from V and 3 bases from J, with 18 bases in between. This CDR3 contains 15 residues. The CDR3, as DNA: TGTGCCAGCAGTCCTCAAGGGGGGGGCCTCTACGAGCAGTACTTC. Its protein is CASSPQGGGLYEQYF.

This clonotype was observed a few times. This sequence joins TRBV12-3 or TRBV12-4 and TRBJ2-5, with a possible D match to TRBD2 (6 bases). The V end lost 3 bases, the J end lost 4 bases, and 12 bases lay between the germline ends. This CDR3 region has 14 residues. The CDR3 DNA reads as TGTGCCAGCAGTTTTTTGGGGGGAGGAGAGACCCAGTACTTC. Amino acid sequence: CASSFLGGGETQYF.

This clonotype was seen more than once but under ten times. CDR3: CASSSQMSGTVIYEQYF. The CDR3 DNA follows: TGTGCCAGCAGTTCACAGATGTCTGGGACCGTAATCTACGAGCAGTACTTC. The rearrangement links TRBV28 to TRBJ2-7; D may correspond to TRBD1 or TRBD2 (5 bases each). The germline gives CDR1 MDHEN, CDR2 SYDVKM. V was clipped by 4 bases and J by 3 bases, with 22 bases between them. The CDR3 is 17 residues long.

This clonotype occurred a few times. The chain uses TRBV20-1 and TRBJ1-6; a weak D match, TRBD1 (6 bases). Germline V lookup: CDR1 DFQATT, CDR2 SNEGSKA (reference sequence). V was trimmed by 5 bases and J by 4 bases, leaving 6 bases between them. The CDR3 runs 12 residues. In DNA, the CDR3 is TGCAGTGCTGGACAGTATAATTCACCCCTCCACTTT. It translates to CSAGQYNSPLHF.

This clonotype was detected only a few times. The chain links TRBV5-1 to TRBJ2-3; 10 positions agree with TRBD1. CDR1 is SGHRS and CDR2 is YFSETQ in the germline V gene. Losses at the gene ends were 4 bases for V and 2 bases for J; bases not matched to a gene: 4. The length of the CDR3 is 15 residues. CDR3 in amino acids: CASSPDRGDTDTQYF. The CDR3 DNA is TGCGCCAGCAGCCCGGACAGGGGGGACACAGATACGCAGTATTTT.

There are a few counts of this clonotype. The V gene is TRBV27, the J gene TRBJ2-5, with TRBD2 as a possible D gene (6 bases). V was trimmed by 5 bases and J by 5 bases, leaving 18 bases between them. Germline CDR1 MNHEY, CDR2 SMNVEV (reference sequence). The CDR3 is 15 amino acids. CDR3 bases: TGTGCCAGCAGTCCCCTTACCGGGACTGTGGAGACCCAGTACTTC. Translated: CASSPLTGTVETQYF.

This chain joins TRBV2 and TRBJ1-4; D remains ambiguous. The germline V gene has CDR1 SNHLY and CDR2 FYNNEI. CDR3 size: 14 residues. V lost 3 bases and J 8 bases, leaving 13 bases between the germline ends. The CDR3, as DNA: TGTGCCAGCAGTGACGTACGGGTAGGGGAAAAACTGTTTTTT. It translates to CASSDVRVGEKLFF.

This clonotype has a single count. The genes are TRBV6-5 and TRBJ1-1, with 12 bases aligning to TRBD1. In germline, CDR1 is MNHEY, CDR2 SVGAGI. The CDR3 has 15 residues. Germline trimming cut 5 bases from V and 11 bases from J; bases unmatched to any gene: 12. In DNA form, the CDR3 reads TGTGCCAGCAGTCCCAGGGGACAGGGGGCAAGGATGGCTTTCTTT. Protein: CASSPRGQGARMAFF.

This clonotype was counted between two and nine times. The chain joins TRBV12-3 or TRBV12-4 to TRBJ1-1; D is perhaps TRBD1 (5 bases). V shed 3 bases and J shed 3 bases, with 11 bases lying between them. The CDR3 is made up of 14 amino acids. This CDR3 is CASSFRGADTEAFF. The CDR3, as DNA: TGTGCCAGCAGTTTCCGAGGGGCGGACACTGAAGCTTTCTTT.

A note on this clonotype: A read error may account for a junction end that differs from germline. This chain joins TRBV7-9 and TRBJ2-1; tentatively, D is TRBD2 (5 bases). Germline CDR1 and CDR2: SEHNR and FQNEAQ (reference sequence). The CDR3 is made up of 14 amino acids. CDR3 DNA: TGTGCCAGCAGGAAACTAGAGTCCCTCGATGAGCAGTCCTTC. Residues: CASRKLESLDEQSF.

This clonotype was recorded a few times. This chain connects TRBV20-1 to TRBJ2-6, with TRBD2 matching over 8 bases. V was pared by 6 bases and J by 0 bases, with 13 bases of the junction left unmatched. Germline CDR1 and CDR2: DFQATT and SNEGSKA (reference sequence). The CDR3 consists of 18 residues. The CDR3 DNA follows: TGCAGTGCCGCCTCGGAAACTAGCGGTCTCTCTGGGGCCAACGTCCTGACTTTC. This translates into CSAASETSGLSGANVLTF.

This clonotype was counted a few times. V is TRBV14 and J is TRBJ1-4; 9 positions match TRBD1. V shed 3 bases and J 8 bases; nucleotides not matched to a gene: 7. The germline V gene has CDR1 SGHDN and CDR2 FVKESK. The CDR3 runs to 15 residues. CDR3 coding DNA: TGTGCCAGCAGCCAGAGCGGGACAGGGTTCGAAAAACTGTTTTTT. Protein: CASSQSGTGFEKLFF. Filled out from reference TRBV14 and TRBJ1-4, the complete variable domain reads EAGVTQFPSHSVIEKGQTVTLRCDPISGHDNLYWYRRVMGKEIKFLLHFVKESKQDESGMPNNRFLAERTGGTYSTLKVQPAELEDSGVYFCASSQSGTGFEKLFFGSGTQLSVL.

The chain couples TRBV6-6 to TRBJ1-2; D call uncertain. CDR1 MNHNY and CDR2 SVGAGI come from the germline V gene (reference sequence). CDR3 length equals 11 residues. V was trimmed by 6 bases and J by 9 bases, leaving 11 bases between them. The DNA for the CDR3 is TGTGCCAGCAGGAACGGCGAGAGCTACACCTTC. Translating gives CASRNGESYTF.

This rearrangement joins TRBV28 to TRBJ2-5, with D hard to call. The closer fit of TRBJ2-7 to the DNA end suggests the J call may be wrong. From germline, CDR1 is MDHEN and CDR2 SYDVKM. The CDR3 runs 13 residues. DNA of the CDR3: TGTGCCAGCAGTAACTTTGGGGCCTACGAGCAGTACTTC. As protein: CASSNFGAYEQYF.